The present TCR beta chain was sequenced within a study of blood T cells in healthy people across ages. Study observations and caveats: The study regarded diversity estimates from one million T cells as underestimates.

The use of a sample-barcoded 5' primer and a J-beta primer mix characterized a second PCR of 7 to 11 cycles. In TCRdb, the 5' RACE reads were re-called with MiXCR into one record per CDR3 protein. The table lists about 1,000,000 distinct CDR3 sequences, roughly 45% of them singletons. The germline gives CDR1 PRHDT, CDR2 FYEKMQ (reference sequence). The CDR3 totals 15 residues. In regard to this clonotype: What it recognizes is unknown.

The sample taken for sequencing was blood. The receptor's source is a woman aged 60-70 years in good health. V is TRBV13 and J is TRBJ2-4; 8 nucleotides agree with TRBD2. TRBJ2-7 explains the end of the DNA better; the J call may be wrong. CDR3 region: CASSPSIAGSYEQYF. In DNA form, the CDR3 reads TGTGCCAGCAGCCCATCAATAGCGGGGTCATACGAGCAGTACTTC.